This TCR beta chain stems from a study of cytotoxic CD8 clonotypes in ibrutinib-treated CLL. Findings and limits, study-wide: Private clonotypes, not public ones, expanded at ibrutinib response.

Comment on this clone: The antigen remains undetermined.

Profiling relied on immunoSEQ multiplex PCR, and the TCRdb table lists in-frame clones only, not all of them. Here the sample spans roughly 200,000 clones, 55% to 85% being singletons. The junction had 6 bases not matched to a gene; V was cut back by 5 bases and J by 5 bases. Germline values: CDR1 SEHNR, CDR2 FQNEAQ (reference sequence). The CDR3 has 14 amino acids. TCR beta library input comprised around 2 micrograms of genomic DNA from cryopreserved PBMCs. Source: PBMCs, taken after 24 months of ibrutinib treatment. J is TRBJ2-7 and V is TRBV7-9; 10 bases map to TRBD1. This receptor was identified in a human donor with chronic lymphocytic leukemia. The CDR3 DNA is TGTGCCAGCAGCCTCGACAGGGGGCGGGACGAGCAGTACTTC. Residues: CASSLDRGRDEQYF.